This TCR beta chain came from a study of Graves' ophthalmopathy and Graves' hyperthyroidism. This clonotype was seen a few times. Hyperthyroidism patients were newly diagnosed, ill under 2 months, and aged 18 to 65 years. V trimming: 0 bases; J trimming: 7 bases; junction bases outside the gene matches: 4. The V gene's germline CDR1 is KGHDR and CDR2 SFDVKD. The CDR3 runs 16 residues. As the template, RNA transcripts were used to amplify TCR beta CDR3 regions. HTBI primers served in a first-round RT-PCR, which a second-round multiplex PCR followed. TCRdb re-analysed the multiplex PCR reads in MiXCR, keeping a single row per CDR3 protein. This table has around 590,000 distinct CDR3 sequences, under 45% appearing once.

This chain links TRBV24-1 with TRBJ2-2; 10 positions match TRBD2. The specimen was peripheral blood or thyroid tissue (not recorded which). The TCR sequence derives from an adult man with Graves' hyperthyroidism. The CDR3 is CATSDLLAGEGGELFF. The CDR3 coding sequence is TGTGCCACCAGTGATTTGCTAGCGGGAGAGGGCGGGGAGCTGTTTTTT.